This T cell receptor (beta chain) is from a study of T-cell memory formation after mild COVID-19. Whole-study findings and limits: Mostly located in CM and EM were contracting CD4+ clones, with contracting CD8+ clones located in EMRA.

In TCRdb, the 5' RACE reads were re-called with MiXCR into one record per CDR3 protein. The data contain some 130,000 distinct CDR3 sequences, 15% to 20% of them singletons. A remark on this clonotype: Its antigen is undetermined.

Source material: PBMCs or a T cell subset sorted from them (not recorded which). The origin of this receptor is a man in his late teens or twenties who had mild COVID-19 (a few samples of this study predate the infection). Cell type and time point are not known.

The CDR3 DNA follows: TGTGCCAGCAGACCCAGCCTGGGGGCCGAGCGGGGTTCCTACGAGCAGTACTTC. This translates into CASRPSLGAERGSYEQYF. The chain employs TRBV7-9 and TRBJ2-7; tentative D call: TRBD2 (7 bases). V was pared by 6 bases and J by 1 base, with 25 bases between. CDR1 is SEHNR and CDR2 is FQNEAQ in the germline V gene (reference sequence). The CDR3 has 18 residues.